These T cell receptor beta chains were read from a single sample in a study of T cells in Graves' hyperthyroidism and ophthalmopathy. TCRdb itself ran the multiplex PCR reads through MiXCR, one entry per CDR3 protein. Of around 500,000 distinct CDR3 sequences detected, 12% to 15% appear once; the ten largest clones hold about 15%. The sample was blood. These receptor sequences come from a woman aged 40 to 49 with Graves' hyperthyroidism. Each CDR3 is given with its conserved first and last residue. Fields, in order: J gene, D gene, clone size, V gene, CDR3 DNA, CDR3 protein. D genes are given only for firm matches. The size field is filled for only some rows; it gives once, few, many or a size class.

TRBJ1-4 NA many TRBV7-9 TGTGCCAGCAGCTTAGCGGGGCGTGAAAAACTGTTTTTT CASSLAGREKLFF
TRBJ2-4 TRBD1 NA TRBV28 TGTGCCAGCAGTCCATATCAAGCCCGGGACAGGGTTAAAAACATTCAGTACTTC CASSPYQARDRVKNIQYF
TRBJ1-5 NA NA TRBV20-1 TGCAGTGCTAGGGAGGGACACATAAATCAGCCCCAGCATTTT CSAREGHINQPQHF
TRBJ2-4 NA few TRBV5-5 TGTGCCAGCAGCACGGACAGATATGGAAACATTCAGTACTTC CASSTDRYGNIQYF
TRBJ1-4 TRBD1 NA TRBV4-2 TGTGCCAGCAGCCAACGGACAGGGGGTGAAAAACTGTTTTTT CASSQRTGGEKLFF
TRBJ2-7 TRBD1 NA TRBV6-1 TGTGCCAGCAGTGGTCGACAGGGCTACGAGCAGTACTTC CASSGRQGYEQYF
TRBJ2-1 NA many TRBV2 TGTGCCAGCAGTGAAGCGCCGAGACAGGAACACAATGAGCAGTTCTTC CASSEAPRQEHNEQFF
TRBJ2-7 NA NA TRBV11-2 TGTGCCAGCAGCCCCCTGTTCACGGGACCCAAATACGAGCAGTACTTC CASSPLFTGPKYEQYF
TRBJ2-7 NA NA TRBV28 TGTGCCAGCAGTCGCTATTACCCCTTACTATCGGAGAAAACCTACGAGCAGTACTTC CASSRYYPLLSEKTYEQYF
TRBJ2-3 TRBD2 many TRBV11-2 TGTGCCAGCAGCTTAATCCGGGCTAGCGGGATCACAGATACGCAGTATTTT CASSLIRASGITDTQYF
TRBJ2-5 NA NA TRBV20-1 TGCAGTGCTAGTAAGCTAGGGGAGACCCAGTACTTC CSASKLGETQYF
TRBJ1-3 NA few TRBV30 TGTGCCTGGAGTGTACAACCTGGAAACACCATATATTTT CAWSVQPGNTIYF
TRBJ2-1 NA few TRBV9 TGTGCCAGCAGCGTAGGAGGGCCTGCGATCAATGAGCAGTTCTTC CASSVGGPAINEQFF
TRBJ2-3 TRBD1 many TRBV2 TGTGCCAGCAGTACCACGACAGGGCCCGGGGCCACAGATACGCAGTATTTT CASSTTTGPGATDTQYF
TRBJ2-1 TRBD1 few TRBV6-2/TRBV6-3 TGTGCCAGCAATAGCCGGGACAGGGTAACGACTAGCAGATACAATGAGCAGTTCTTC CASNSRDRVTTSRYNEQFF
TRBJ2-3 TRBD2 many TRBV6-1 TGTGCCAGCACCATGACTAGCGGGTCCACAGATACGCAGTATTTT CASTMTSGSTDTQYF
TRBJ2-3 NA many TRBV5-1 TGCGCCAGCAGCCCCGCAAGGGGCACAGATACGCAGTATTTT CASSPARGTDTQYF
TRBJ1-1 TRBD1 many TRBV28 TGTGCCAGCAGTCCAGGGACAGTTGGCGGGAACACTGAAGCTTTCTTT CASSPGTVGGNTEAFF
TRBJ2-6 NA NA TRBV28 TGTGCCAGCAGTTTAACGGGAACCGCTGGGGCCAACGTCCTGACTTTC CASSLTGTAGANVLTF
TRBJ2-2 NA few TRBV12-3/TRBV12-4 TGTGCCAGCAGACTACACGTCCGGGAGAGCACCGGGGAGCTGTTTTTT CASRLHVRESTGELFF
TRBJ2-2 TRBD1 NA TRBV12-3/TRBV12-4 TGTGTCAGCGGATTCGGAGGACAGGCCTTATACCCGAACACCGGGGAGCTGTTTTTT CVSGFGGQALYPNTGELFF
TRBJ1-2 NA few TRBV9 TGTGCCAGCAGCGTAGAAGAACAGGGTTATGGCTACACCTTC CASSVEEQGYGYTF
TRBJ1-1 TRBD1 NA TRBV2 TGTGCCAGCAGTCCGGGGACAGGGGGAGACCTTTTCTTT CASSPGTGGDLFF
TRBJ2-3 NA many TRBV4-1 TGCGCCAGCAGCCAAGACGGAAGTAACCCCACAGATACGCAGTATTTT CASSQDGSNPTDTQYF
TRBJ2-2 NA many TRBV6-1 TGTGCCAGCAGGGGTCTCGACAGCACCGGGGAGCTGTTTTTT CASRGLDSTGELFF
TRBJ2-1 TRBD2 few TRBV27 TGTGCCAGCAGTGGGACTACCCCTTCCTACAATGAGCAGTTCTTC CASSGTTPSYNEQFF
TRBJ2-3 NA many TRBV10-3 TGTGCCATCAGTGATATAACACCTCAGGATACGCAGTATTTT CAISDITPQDTQYF
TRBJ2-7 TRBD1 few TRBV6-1 TGTGCCAGCAGTTCGTTAGGACAGGGGGCTCACGAGCAGTACTTC CASSSLGQGAHEQYF
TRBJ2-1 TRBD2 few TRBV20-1 TGCAGTGCTAGAGATCTGACTAGCGGAAACAATGAGCAGTTCTTC CSARDLTSGNNEQFF
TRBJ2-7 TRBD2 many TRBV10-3 TGTGCCATCAGTACCATAGCGGGAACCCTCGAGCAGTACTTC CAISTIAGTLEQYF
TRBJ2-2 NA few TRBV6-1 TGTGCCAGCAGTGACAGGATGAACACCGGGGAGCTGTTTTTT CASSDRMNTGELFF
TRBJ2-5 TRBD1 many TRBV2 TGTGCCATGCTTTGGGGGACAGAGGAGACCCAGTACTTC CAMLWGTEETQYF
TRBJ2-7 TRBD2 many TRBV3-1 TGTGCCAGCACCAAGGGACTAGCAGCCACTGGTACCTACGAGCAGTACTTC CASTKGLAATGTYEQYF
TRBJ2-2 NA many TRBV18 TGTGCCAGCTCACCGGCCGGGGAGCTGTTTTTT CASSPAGELFF
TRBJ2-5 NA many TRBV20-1 TGCAGTGCCGACCCACTGGAGACCCAGTACTTC CSADPLETQYF
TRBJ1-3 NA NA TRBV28 TGTGCCAGCAGTCCTGACAGCTCTGGAAACACCACATATTTT CASSPDSSGNTTYF
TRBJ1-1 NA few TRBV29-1 TGCAGCGTTGAAGATGGGGTAGGTCGGCTGAACACTGAAGCTTTCTTT CSVEDGVGRLNTEAFF
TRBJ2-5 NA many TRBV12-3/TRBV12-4 TGTGCCAGCAGTTTCGACGGGGGAGGGACCCAGTACTTC CASSFDGGGTQYF
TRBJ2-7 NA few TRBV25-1 TGTGCCAGCAGTGAAACCAGGCTCTCCTACGAGCAGTACTTC CASSETRLSYEQYF
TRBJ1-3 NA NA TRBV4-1 TGCGCCAGCAGCCATTACGTGACGGTTTCGGGAAACACCATATATTTT CASSHYVTVSGNTIYF
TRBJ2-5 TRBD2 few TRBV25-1 TGTGCCAGCAGTGAGGGTAGCGGGAGTGAGACCCAGTACTTC CASSEGSGSETQYF
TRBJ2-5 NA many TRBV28 TGTGCCAGCAAGCGGACAATGGTAGGGGGGACCCAGTACTTC CASKRTMVGGTQYF
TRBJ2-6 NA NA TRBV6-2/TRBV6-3 TGTGCCAGCAGCGAGGAAGGGACTGGGGCCAACGTCCTGACTTTC CASSEEGTGANVLTF
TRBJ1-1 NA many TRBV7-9 TGTGCCAGCACCACCCCGAGGGGGACATTGAACACTGAAGCTTTCTTT CASTTPRGTLNTEAFF
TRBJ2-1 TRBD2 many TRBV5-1 TGCGCCAGCAGCCGTGGCCCGGGACTAGTGATTCCCTACAATGAGCAGTTCTTC CASSRGPGLVIPYNEQFF
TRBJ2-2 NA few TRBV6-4 TGTGCCAGCAGAGGTTCAGGAATTGGGAACACCGGGGAGCTGTTTTTT CASRGSGIGNTGELFF
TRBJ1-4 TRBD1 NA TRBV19 TGTGCCAGTAAACAGGGGGTTGAAAAACTGTTTTTT CASKQGVEKLFF
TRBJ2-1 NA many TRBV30 TGTGCCTGGAGTCCGGCTGACCACTACAATGAGCAGTTCTTC CAWSPADHYNEQFF
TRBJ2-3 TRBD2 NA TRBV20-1 TGCAGTGCTAGATCCGGACTAGCGGGGAACACAGATACGCAGTATTTT CSARSGLAGNTDTQYF
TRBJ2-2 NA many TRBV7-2 TGTGCCAGCAGCTTAGCCGTTCGGACCGGGGAGCTGTTTTTT CASSLAVRTGELFF
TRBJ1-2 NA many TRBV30 TGTGCCTGGAGCGGTCAGAACTATGGCTACACCTTC CAWSGQNYGYTF
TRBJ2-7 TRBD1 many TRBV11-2 TGTGCCAGCAGCACGAGACAGGGGTCAACCTACGAGCAGTACTTC CASSTRQGSTYEQYF